Below are 7 T cell receptor beta chains sequenced from a single sample in a study of shared clonotypes between healthy human individuals. Here immunoSEQ multiplex PCR was the method, and the copy in TCRdb shows in-frame clones only, minus some. The table includes 2 million or so clones, 85% to 95% detected once. The specimen was naive CD4+ T cells sorted from blood. Regarding subset: CD45RA+ positively selected. Receptors were obtained from a young man in good health.

The rearrangement uses TRBV10-3 and TRBJ1-2, with D perhaps matching TRBD1 (6 bases). The length of the CDR3 is 18 residues. Trimming shortened V by 3 bases and J by 1 base, and 21 bases separated the two germline ends. The germline CDR1 and CDR2 sequences are ENHRY and SYGVKD. The CDR3 DNA follows: TGTGCCATCAGTGAATCCCTCCTTGACAGGACTGATAACTATGGCTACACCTTC. Its protein is CAISESLLDRTDNYGYTF.

This clone came up many times. The sample carries other DNA sequences with the same CDR3. V gene TRBV30 combines with J gene TRBJ1-1; D gene uncertain. Germline V CDR1 and CDR2: GTSNPN, SVGIG (reference sequence). CDR3 length: 13 amino acids. V shed 3 bases and J shed 1 base, with 9 bases lying between them. The CDR3, as DNA: TGTGCCTGGAGAAGGGTACAGAACACTGAAGCTTTCTTT. This codes for CAWRRVQNTEAFF.

The V gene is TRBV7-2, the J gene TRBJ2-7; the D is unclear. The germline V gene encodes CDR1 SGHTA and CDR2 FQGNSA. Trimming left V 4 bases short and J 3 bases short, with 16 bases between. This CDR3 contains 15 residues. In nucleotides, the CDR3 is TGTGCCAGCAGCTCCCAGTCCGGCGCACACTACGAGCAGTACTTC. Translated, it gives CASSSQSGAHYEQYF.

A note on this clone: The sample holds other DNA sequences that translate to the same CDR3. The rearrangement links TRBV11-2 to TRBJ2-7; D gene uncertain. The CDR3 is 13 amino acids. Germline CDR1 reads SGHAT; CDR2 reads FQNNGV. The V and J ends lost 0 bases and 3 bases respectively, with 6 bases between them. The CDR3 loop is CASSLDLSYEQYF. CDR3 nucleotides: TGTGCCAGCAGCTTAGATCTAAGCTACGAGCAGTACTTC.

The CDR3 nucleotides read TGTGCCAGCAGCGATACAGGAGGGGGCACAGATACGCAGTATTTT. Encoded protein: CASSDTGGGTDTQYF. This chain joins TRBV7-3 and TRBJ2-3, with D perhaps matching TRBD2 (6 bases). From germline, CDR1 is SGHTA and CDR2 FQGTGA. The CDR3 is 15 residues long. Between the trimmed V and J ends, which lost 5 bases and 1 base, there was a span of 13 bases.

The chain links TRBV4-1 to TRBJ1-2; no reliable D call. The CDR3 contains 14 residues. Trimming took off 5 bases at V and 3 bases at J, with 13 bases between the two ends. Looked up from germline, CDR1 is MGHRA and CDR2 is YSYEKL. The CDR3 DNA follows: TGCGCCAGCAGCTTCCCAGGTATCGACTATGGCTACACCTTC. This sequence encodes CASSFPGIDYGYTF.

This chain links TRBV5-4 with TRBJ1-5; D gene ambiguous. The V gene lost 0 bases and the J gene lost 7 bases, with 8 bases spanning the gap. The germline CDR1 and CDR2 sequences are SGHNT and YYREEE (reference sequence). This CDR3 contains 13 residues. The CDR3 DNA reads as TGTGCCAGCAGCTTGGAGGTGGGCCAGCCCCAGCATTTT. It specifies CASSLEVGQPQHF.